This TCR beta chain originates from a study of blood T cell repertoires in COVID-19. The CDR3 length is 15 residues. V was clipped by 6 bases and J by 5 bases; unmatched bases: 7. Germline CDR1 MNHEY, CDR2 SVGAGI. This clone has just a few counts. TCRdb's table, derived via immunoSEQ multiplex PCR, lists solely in-frame clones and lacks some. The data hold about 33,000 clones, with 70% to 90% observed a single time. The sequenced material came from peripheral blood. The chain employs TRBV6-5 and TRBJ1-6; TRBD1 matches 7 bases. The clonotype was recovered from a woman of 80 years or more with active or convalescent COVID-19. This CDR3 is CASRGGTVDNSPLHF. The DNA of the CDR3 is TGTGCCAGCAGAGGGGGGACAGTCGATAATTCACCCCTCCACTTT.